One sample yielded the 8 T cell receptor beta chains listed below, sequenced in a study of T cell repertoires in cytomegalovirus infection. In TCRdb, the reads were re-called with MiXCR into one record per CDR3 protein. This sample yields approximately 400,000 distinct CDR3 sequences, of which approximately 31% are seen a single time; roughly 13% belongs to the top ten. Material for sequencing was PBMCs. The receptors derive from a human donor in good health (CMV status not recorded). Some clones in this sample may be carry-over from other donors' samples.

This rearrangement joins TRBV29-1 to TRBJ2-5, with D uncertain. Between the trimmed V and J ends, which lost 0 bases and 7 bases, there was a span of 15 bases. This CDR3 has 14 residues. Germline V lookup: CDR1 SQVTM, CDR2 ANQGSEA. Here the CDR3 DNA reads TGCAGCGTTGAAGATCCGGTCAGGCCCGGGACCCAGTACTTC. Its translation: CSVEDPVRPGTQYF.

This clonotype was detected only a few times. This rearrangement joins TRBV7-9 to TRBJ1-3, with D possibly being TRBD1 (5 bases). The CDR3 runs to 14 residues. Germline V gene data show CDR1 as SEHNR and CDR2 as FQNEAQ (reference sequence). Trimming took 5 bases from V and 3 from J, leaving 11 bases between them. The CDR3 sequence: CASSETDRGNTIYF. The CDR3 DNA reads as TGTGCCAGCAGCGAGACAGACCGTGGAAACACCATATATTTT.

This chain uses TRBV6-2 or TRBV6-3 with TRBJ1-2, with 10 positions matching TRBD1. There are 15 residues in the CDR3. V lost 4 bases, J lost 7 bases, and 9 bases stayed unmatched. Germline V gene lookup returns CDR1 MNHEY and CDR2 SVGEGT. In DNA, the CDR3 is TGTGCCAGCAGTTCTTCCGGGACAGGGGCAGGTGGCTACACCTTC. As protein: CASSSSGTGAGGYTF.

This clonotype came up a few times. The genes are TRBV5-6 and TRBJ1-4, with a weak D call TRBD1 (5 bases). Germline CDR1 and CDR2: SGHDT and YYEEEE. V was clipped by 2 bases and J by 5 bases, with 10 bases between them. The CDR3 has 14 residues. The chain's CDR3 is CASSFLQENEKLFF. The CDR3 coding sequence is TGTGCCAGCAGCTTTTTACAGGAAAATGAAAAACTGTTTTTT. Complete variable domain (other parts from reference TRBV5-6 and TRBJ1-4): DAGVTQSPTHLIKTRGQQVTLRCSPKSGHDTVSWYQQALGQGPQFIFQYYEEEERQRGNFPDRFSGHQFPNYSSELNVNALLLGDSALYLCASSFLQENEKLFFGSGTQLSVL.

This clonotype has a count of ten or more. V is TRBV3-1 and J is TRBJ1-2; D not certain. V lost 0 bases to trimming and J lost 2 bases, with 7 bases between them. The germline CDR1 and CDR2 sequences are LGHDT and YNNKEL (reference sequence). This CDR3 has 14 residues. For the CDR3, the DNA is TGTGCCAGCAGCCAAGATTGGCAGAACTATGGCTACACCTTC. It yields the protein CASSQDWQNYGYTF.

This clonotype was seen ten or more times. The rearrangement links TRBV7-3 to TRBJ2-3, with 10 bases that match TRBD2. V shed 5 bases and J 7 bases; nucleotides not matched to a gene: 9. The CDR3 covers 15 residues. Germline CDR1 and CDR2: SGHTA and FQGTGA. The CDR3 here is CASSRSGGSQYTQYF. For the CDR3, the DNA is TGTGCCAGCAGCCGTAGCGGGGGGTCTCAATATACGCAGTATTTT.

This clonotype appeared a few times. The chain joins TRBV19 to TRBJ1-5; D gene ambiguous. The V and J ends lost 5 bases and 7 bases respectively, with 9 bases between them. This CDR3 has 12 amino acids. Germline V gene lookup returns CDR1 LNHDA and CDR2 SQIVND (reference sequence). CDR3 bases: TGTGCCAGTAGTGTCGGTCTACAGCCCCAGCATTTT. Protein sequence: CASSVGLQPQHF.

This clonotype appeared a few times. The chain carries TRBV7-9 and TRBJ2-1; D is unresolved. V was trimmed by 0 bases and J by 10 bases, leaving 1 base between them. The CDR3 has 10 residues. Germline CDR1 and CDR2: SEHNR and FQNEAQ (reference sequence). The chain's CDR3 is CASSLAEQFF. DNA for the CDR3: TGTGCCAGCAGCTTAGCCGAGCAGTTCTTC.